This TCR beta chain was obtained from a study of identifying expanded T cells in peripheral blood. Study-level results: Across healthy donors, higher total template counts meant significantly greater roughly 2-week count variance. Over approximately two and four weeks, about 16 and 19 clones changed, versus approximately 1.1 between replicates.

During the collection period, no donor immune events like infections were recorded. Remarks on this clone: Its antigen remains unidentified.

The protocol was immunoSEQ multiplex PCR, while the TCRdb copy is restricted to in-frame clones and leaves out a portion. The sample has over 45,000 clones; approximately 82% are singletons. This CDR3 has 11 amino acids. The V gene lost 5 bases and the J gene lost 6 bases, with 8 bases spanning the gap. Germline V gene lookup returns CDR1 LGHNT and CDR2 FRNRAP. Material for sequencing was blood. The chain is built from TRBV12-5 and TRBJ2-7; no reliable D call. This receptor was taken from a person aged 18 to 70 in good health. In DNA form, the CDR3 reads TGTGCTAGTGGTCAAACCTGCGAGCAGTACGTC. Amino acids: CASGQTCEQYV.